Following are 12 T cell receptor beta chains from one sample sequenced in a study of shared clonotypes between healthy human individuals. Generated by immunoSEQ multiplex PCR, the TCRdb table keeps only in-frame clones and is missing some. The sample records millions of clones, over 85% being singletons. Sequenced input: naive CD4+ T cells from PBMCs. Subset described: CD45RA+ positively selected. The receptors originated from a young man in good health. Some clones in this sample may be carry-over from other donors' samples.

The chain has TRBV9 and TRBJ2-2; 7 nucleotides agree with TRBD1. This CDR3 has 16 residues. V lost 0 bases, J lost 4 bases, and 6 bases stayed unmatched. Germline V CDR1 and CDR2: SGDLS, YYNGEE. In DNA form, the CDR3 reads TGTGCCAGCAGCGTAGCGGTGACAGGGCCCACCGGGGAGCTGTTTTTT. The encoded protein is CASSVAVTGPTGELFF.

This rearrangement joins TRBV19 to TRBJ1-4, with 9 bases matching TRBD1. CDR1 LNHDA and CDR2 SQIVND come from the germline V gene (reference sequence). The CDR3 covers 16 residues. V dropped 7 bases and J dropped 5; count of bases not matched to a gene: 11. CDR3 region: CASTPPFGQGNEKLFF. The CDR3 bases are TGTGCCAGTACTCCACCTTTCGGACAGGGGAATGAAAAACTGTTTTTT. Together with reference TRBV19 and TRBJ1-4, the CDR3 gives the full variable domain: DGGITQSPKYLFRKEGQNVTLSCEQNLNHDAMYWYRQDPGQGLRLIYYSQIVNDFQKGDIAEGYSVSREKKESFPLTVTSAQKNPTAFYLCASTPPFGQGNEKLFFGSGTQLSVL.

The chain combines TRBV10-3 with TRBJ1-3; TRBD1 matches at 7 bases. This CDR3 has 22 amino acids. Germline values: CDR1 ENHRY, CDR2 SYGVKD. The V segment lost 8 bases and the J segment 0 bases; nucleotides outside the gene matches: 28. The CDR3 region is CAIRRMALRGKGESNSGNTIYF. CDR3 sequence (DNA): TGTGCCATCCGCCGAATGGCCCTCAGGGGGAAGGGGGAGTCCAACTCTGGAAACACCATATATTTT.

The rearrangement joins TRBV6-6 to TRBJ2-3; the match to TRBD1 covers 8 bases. The CDR3 is 13 residues long. Trimming at V came to 10 bases and at J to 4 bases, leaving 7 bases not matched to a gene. The germline gives CDR1 MNHNY, CDR2 SVGAGI (reference sequence). Here the CDR3 reads CATRQGSADTQYF. Written as DNA, the CDR3 is TGTGCCACCCGACAGGGGTCGGCAGATACGCAGTATTTT.

This sequence joins TRBV4-2 and TRBJ2-7; TRBD1 matches at 8 bases. Germline CDR1 is LGHNA and CDR2 is YNFKEQ. V shed 4 bases, J shed 5 bases, and the junction held 7 bases outside the gene matches. The CDR3 length is 14 residues. The CDR3 spells CASSPRTGYNEQYF. The CDR3 DNA sequence: TGTGCCAGCAGCCCCAGGACAGGGTACAACGAGCAGTACTTC.

The V gene is TRBV7-8, the J gene TRBJ2-1; 9 positions match TRBD2. Trimming removed 3 bases from V and 4 bases from J; junction bases left unmatched: 4. CDR1 and CDR2 from the germline V gene are SGHVS and FQNEAQ. The CDR3 runs to 15 residues. The CDR3 loop is CASSLRLADYNEQFF. DNA for the CDR3: TGTGCCAGCAGCTTGCGACTAGCGGATTACAATGAGCAGTTCTTC.

The chain has TRBV28 and TRBJ1-2, with TRBD1 identical over 7 bases. Germline assignment: CDR1 MDHEN and CDR2 SYDVKM. The J segment lost 8 bases and the V segment lost 5 bases, leaving 11 bases of the junction unmatched. CDR3 length: 14 amino acids. CDR3 nucleotide sequence: TGTGCCAGCAGTGACCCTACAGGGGCTCGGGGCTACACCTTC. Its protein is CASSDPTGARGYTF.

This chain links TRBV10-3 with TRBJ2-7; TRBD1 aligns across 7 bases. Trimming removed 5 bases from V and 2 bases from J; junction bases left unmatched: 9. Germline CDR1 and CDR2: ENHRY and SYGVKD. The CDR3 is 15 amino acids. CDR3 region: CAISQDRVLAYEQYF. CDR3 coding DNA: TGTGCCATCAGTCAAGACAGGGTTTTAGCCTACGAGCAGTACTTC.

This clone has just one count. The V and J genes are TRBV6-1 and TRBJ1-1, with TRBD1 matching 7 bases. Germline V gives CDR1 MNHNS, CDR2 SASEGT. The V gene end was trimmed by 6 bases and the J gene end by 6 bases; junction bases not matched to a gene: 13. The CDR3 runs 15 residues. The CDR3 nucleotides are TGTGCCAGCAGCGCCCCTGAGGGGGCTTACGCTGAAGCTTTCTTT. It yields the protein CASSAPEGAYAEAFF.

The rearrangement joins TRBV29-1 to TRBJ2-5; 7 bases align to TRBD1. TRBJ2-7 explains the end of the DNA better; the J call may be wrong. CDR1 and CDR2 (germline): SQVTM, ANQGSEA. This CDR3 contains 14 residues. CDR3 nucleotide sequence: TGCAGCGTTGAAGGGGGCAGGGGGATTAACGAGCAGTACTTC. Protein: CSVEGGRGINEQYF.

V gene TRBV29-1 combines with J gene TRBJ1-1, with D maybe TRBD1 (6 bases). CDR3 length equals 16 residues. CDR1 is SQVTM, CDR2 ANQGSEA, per germline. V was shortened by 4 bases and J by 1 base, with 19 bases between the two germline ends. The CDR3 bases are TGCAGCGTTGCTTACTCGCGGGGGCCAGGGAACACTGAAGCTTTCTTT. The encoded protein is CSVAYSRGPGNTEAFF. The full variable domain, rest sourced from reference TRBV29-1 and TRBJ1-1, is SAVISQKPSRDICQRGTSLTIQCQVDSQVTMMFWYRQQPGQSLTLIATANQGSEATYESGFVIDKFPISRPNLTFSTLTVSNMSPEDSSIYLCSVAYSRGPGNTEAFFGQGTRLTVV.

In regard to this clone: Other DNA variants within this sample encode the same CDR3. The chain couples TRBV6-5 to TRBJ1-1; TRBD1 matches 7 bases. With V trimmed by 2 bases and J by 5 bases, 2 bases remained unmatched. The CDR3 runs 13 residues. Germline values: CDR1 MNHEY, CDR2 SVGAGI. CDR3 DNA sequence: TGTGCCAGCAGTTACCAGGGGGGGACTGAAGCTTTCTTT. It is translated as CASSYQGGTEAFF.